A single sample gave rise to the 21 T cell receptor beta chains below, sequenced in a study of T cell responses to AZD1222 COVID-19 vaccine. Using immunoSEQ multiplex PCR, the repertoire was profiled, and TCRdb retains in-frame clones only, with some absent. This sample has fewer than 200,000 clones, with approximately 88% found just once. The sequencing used peripheral blood, collected 28 days after the second AZD1222 dose. The receptors were sampled from an adult who received the AZD1222 COVID-19 vaccine.

The rearrangement uses TRBV10-2 and TRBJ2-7; 9 positions agree with TRBD2. Germline CDR1 is WSHSY and CDR2 is SAAADI. There are 15 residues in the CDR3. The V segment lost 0 bases and the J segment 3 bases; nucleotides outside the gene matches: 3. The CDR3: CASSESSRGGYEQYF. CDR3 coding DNA: TGCGCCAGCAGTGAGTCCTCGCGGGGGGGCTACGAGCAGTACTTC.

This chain joins TRBV6-6 and TRBJ1-6; TRBD1 matches 8 bases. Germline assignment: CDR1 MNHNY and CDR2 SVGAGI (reference sequence). With V trimmed by 5 bases and J by 10 bases, 1 base remained unmatched. The CDR3 is 12 amino acids. The CDR3 reads CASSGQGSPLHF. CDR3 DNA sequence: TGTGCCAGCAGTGGACAGGGATCACCCCTCCACTTT.

Only a few counts were recorded for this clone. CDR3 sequence: CASSSLRDKSYEQYF. The CDR3 coding sequence is TGTGCCAGCAGCTCTCTCCGGGACAAGTCCTACGAGCAGTACTTC. This chain uses TRBV11-2 with TRBJ2-7; D is perhaps TRBD1 (6 bases). CDR1 is SGHAT, CDR2 FQNNGV, per germline. Trimming stripped 4 bases from V and 1 base from J, with 14 bases between. This CDR3 has 15 amino acids. Variable domain in full (rest from reference TRBV11-2 and TRBJ2-7): EAGVAQSPRYKIIEKRQSVAFWCNPISGHATLYWYQQILGQGPKLLIQFQNNGVVDDSQLPKDRFSAERLKGVDSTLKIQPAKLEDSAVYLCASSSLRDKSYEQYFGPGTRLTVT.

The rearrangement uses TRBV5-1 and TRBJ1-2; D uncertain. The length of the CDR3 is 13 residues. Germline CDR1 is SGHRS and CDR2 is YFSETQ. V dropped 0 bases and J dropped 10 bases, with 13 bases sitting between them. CDR3 loop: CASSLDPSQYYTF. The DNA of the CDR3 is TGCGCCAGCAGCTTGGATCCCAGCCAATACTACACCTTC. The entire variable domain, with the rest obtained from reference TRBV5-1 and TRBJ1-2, is as follows: KAGVTQTPRYLIKTRGQQVTLSCSPISGHRSVSWYQQTPGQGLQFLFEYFSETQRNKGNFPGRFSGRQFSNSRSEMNVSTLELGDSALYLCASSLDPSQYYTFGSGTRLTVV.

The chain employs TRBV29-1 and TRBJ2-7, with D perhaps assigned TRBD1 or TRBD2 (6 bases each). Trimming removed 3 bases from V and 6 bases from J, with 15 bases in between. This CDR3 is 13 amino acids long. The germline V gene encodes CDR1 SQVTM and CDR2 ANQGSEA. CDR3 bases: TGCAGCGTTGAGACGCAGGGGACTGGCGAGCAGTACTTC. Protein: CSVETQGTGEQYF.

This chain joins TRBV4-2 and TRBJ1-4; D might be TRBD1 (5 bases). The CDR3 runs 16 residues. Trimming stripped 0 bases from V and 7 bases from J, with 15 bases between. Per germline, CDR1 LGHNA and CDR2 YNFKEQ. This CDR3 is CASSQDDARDGEKLFF. The CDR3 DNA follows: TGTGCCAGCAGCCAAGATGATGCCAGGGATGGTGAAAAACTGTTTTTT.

V and J are TRBV4-3 and TRBJ1-1; unclear D gene. The V end lost 1 base, the J end lost 0 bases, and 6 bases lay between the germline ends. CDR1 and CDR2 from the germline V gene are LGHNA and YSLEER. This CDR3 region has 14 residues. CDR3 protein: CASSQVKLNTEAFF. The CDR3 DNA sequence: TGCGCCAGCAGCCAAGTTAAATTGAACACTGAAGCTTTCTTT.

The rearrangement links TRBV7-2 to TRBJ2-3; either TRBD1 or TRBD2 may fit D (7 bases each). Trimming pared 5 bases from V and 5 bases from J, leaving 23 bases between. The CDR3 has 17 amino acids. The V gene's germline CDR1 is SGHTA and CDR2 FQGNSA. CDR3 in DNA: TGTGCCAGCAGCCACCCCGTTGGCAGGGGGGGAGTAGATACGCAGTATTTT. Translation: CASSHPVGRGGVDTQYF.

CDR3 nucleotides: TGTGCCAGCAGCTTTTATGACGAGCAGTACTTC. Translating gives CASSFYDEQYF. This sequence joins TRBV5-4 and TRBJ2-7; no definite D call. Germline assignment: CDR1 SGHNT and CDR2 YYREEE (reference sequence). The CDR3 consists of 11 residues. V was pared by 2 bases and J by 5 bases, with 5 bases between.

The chain links TRBV15 to TRBJ2-4; maybe TRBD1 (6 bases). CDR1 is LNHNV and CDR2 is YYDKDF in the germline V gene (reference sequence). The CDR3 has 20 residues. V lost 0 bases and J lost 1, with 22 bases in between. The CDR3 here is CATSRDRRQQIQGAKNIQYF. CDR3 DNA sequence: TGTGCCACCAGCAGAGATCGGAGGCAGCAGATTCAGGGGGCCAAAAACATTCAGTACTTC.

In this sample, this clone turned up once. Other nucleotide sequences from this sample produce the same CDR3. The V call is TRBV7-2, the J call TRBJ1-4; 10 bases line up with TRBD1. V lost 5 bases and J lost 7; bases outside the gene matches: 4. CDR1 is SGHTA and CDR2 is FQGNSA in the germline V gene. CDR3 length: 14 residues. CDR3 in amino acids: CASSRDRGLEKLFF. The DNA of the CDR3 is TGTGCCAGCAGCCGTGACAGGGGGCTTGAAAAACTGTTTTTT.

The chain is built from TRBV13 and TRBJ1-1; maybe TRBD1 (6 bases). CDR3 length: 14 amino acids. The V end lost 5 bases, the J end lost 0 bases, and 10 bases lay between the germline ends. The germline V gene encodes CDR1 PRHDT and CDR2 FYEKMQ (reference sequence). CDR3 residues: CASSLQGMNTEAFF. The CDR3 DNA follows: TGTGCCAGCAGCCTACAGGGCATGAACACTGAAGCTTTCTTT.

The CDR3 DNA follows: TGTGCCAGCACCCGGGGGCGCATGGCCCAGCCCCAGCATTTT. It codes for CASTRGRMAQPQHF. The J gene is TRBJ1-5, the V gene TRBV28; D possibly corresponds to TRBD1 (6 bases). Trimming left V 7 bases short and J 7 bases short, with 17 bases between. The CDR3 spans 14 residues. The germline CDR1 and CDR2 sequences are MDHEN and SYDVKM.

V usage is TRBV30 and J usage is TRBJ1-1, with 8 bases aligning to TRBD1. CDR3 length: 12 amino acids. Germline V gives CDR1 GTSNPN, CDR2 SVGIG (reference sequence). The V gene end was trimmed by 3 bases and the J gene end by 10 bases; junction bases not matched to a gene: 7. CDR3 nucleotide sequence: TGTGCCTGGAGGGAACAGGGGGTGTCAGCTTTCTTT. It translates to CAWREQGVSAFF.

Of note for this clone: The sample holds other DNA sequences that translate to the same CDR3. The chain couples TRBV12-3 or TRBV12-4 to TRBJ1-2, with D perhaps matching TRBD1 (6 bases). This CDR3 spans 11 amino acids. Trimming left V 6 bases short and J 7 bases short, with 9 bases between. CDR3 protein: CASRQGGGYTF. CDR3 DNA sequence: TGTGCCAGCAGACAGGGTGGTGGCTACACCTTC.

This chain uses TRBV12-3 or TRBV12-4 with TRBJ1-5; D not resolved. The CDR3 totals 13 residues. V lost 1 base, J lost 4 bases, and 5 bases lay in between. The CDR3 region is CASSLGENQPQHF. CDR3 nucleotide sequence: TGTGCCAGCAGTTTAGGGGAAAATCAGCCCCAGCATTTT.

The gene calls are TRBV6-5 and TRBJ2-1; TRBD2 aligns across 8 bases. CDR1 is MNHEY, CDR2 SVGAGI, per germline. The trim removed 4 bases at V and 4 bases at J, leaving 6 bases unmatched. The CDR3 covers 15 residues. The CDR3 region has the DNA TGTGCCAGCAGTTTTTCCGGGGGGGCATACAATGAGCAGTTCTTC. It is translated as CASSFSGGAYNEQFF.

The chain employs TRBV6-6 and TRBJ1-5; TRBD1 matches at 12 bases. Germline trimming cut 5 bases from V and 0 bases from J; bases unmatched to any gene: 8. Germline V gene sequence: CDR1 MNHNY, CDR2 SVGAGI (reference sequence). The CDR3 length is 18 residues. CDR3 in DNA: TGTGCCAGCAGTCCGGGACAGGGGGCCAGGTATAGCAATCAGCCCCAGCATTTT. Translated, it gives CASSPGQGARYSNQPQHF.

The rearrangement joins TRBV20-1 to TRBJ1-4; D not certain. This CDR3 spans 11 amino acids. Germline CDR1 is DFQATT and CDR2 is SNEGSKA (reference sequence). The V and J ends lost 3 bases and 7 bases respectively, with 6 bases between them. CDR3 bases: TGCAGTGCTAGGCTTTCTGAAAAACTGTTTTTT. Translating gives CSARLSEKLFF.

The V and J genes are TRBV15 and TRBJ2-7, with D unresolved. The V end was cut by 3 bases, the J end by 3 bases, with 15 bases between. The CDR3 runs to 15 residues. Germline V gene lookup returns CDR1 LNHNV and CDR2 YYDKDF (reference sequence). CDR3 bases: TGTGCCACCAGCAGGGACCCGAATTTACTCTACGAGCAGTACTTC. Amino acid sequence: CATSRDPNLLYEQYF.

The CDR3 loop reads CASSYSISQETQYF. CDR3 nucleotides: TGTGCCAGCAGTTACTCGATTAGTCAAGAGACCCAGTACTTC. The V gene is TRBV6-5, the J gene TRBJ2-5; D gene uncertain. Trimming cost V 0 bases and J 2 bases, with 7 bases left between them. The CDR3 has 14 amino acids. Germline CDR1 and CDR2: MNHEY and SVGAGI.